Listed below are T cell receptor beta chains from one sample, sequenced in a study of long-term antiretroviral therapy in people with HIV. Method: immunoSEQ multiplex PCR; TCRdb's copy keeps in-frame clones and lacks some. The repertoire has tens of thousands of clones, around 79% of them found once; the top ten carry about 5.1%. The material was unsorted PBMCs, obtained 1.1 years before starting antiretroviral therapy. These receptors came from a woman aged 30 to 39 with HIV. CDR3s include the opening cysteine and the closing phenylalanine or tryptophan. Each record gives: V gene, clone size, J gene, D gene, CDR3 DNA, CDR3 protein. D genes are given only for firm matches. The listing skips clone size in some rows; elsewhere it reads once, few, many or a size class.

TRBV6-5	few	TRBJ2-7	-	TGTGCCAGCAGCTCGGGCCTACGGGGGGAGCAGTACTTC	CASSSGLRGEQYF
TRBV7-3	-	TRBJ2-2	TRBD2	TGTGCCAGCAGACCTAGCGGGGGAAGCGGGGAGCTGTTTTTT	CASRPSGGSGELFF
TRBV10-3	-	TRBJ2-2	TRBD1	TGTGCCATCACGGACAGGGAAGGGGCCGGGGAGCTGTTTTTT	CAITDREGAGELFF
TRBV6-1	-	TRBJ1-3	-	TGTGCCAGCAGTGTGGCTATCTCTGGAAACACCATATATTTT	CASSVAISGNTIYF
TRBV7-9	-	TRBJ1-3	-	TGTGCCAGCAGCTTTTGGCAGGGCAAACGAAAGGGGGGAAACACCATATATTTT	CASSFWQGKRKGGNTIYF
TRBV7-9	-	TRBJ1-1	-	TGTGCCAGCAGCCCCAGTGAGAGGGGAAATACTGAAGCTTTCTTT	CASSPSERGNTEAFF
TRBV5-1	few	TRBJ1-1	-	TGCGCCAGCAGCTTGTGGGGGAACACTGAAGCTTTCTTT	CASSLWGNTEAFF
TRBV5-6	-	TRBJ2-7	-	TGTGCCAGCAGCATACCCGGGACATTATCCTACGAGCAGTACTTC	CASSIPGTLSYEQYF
TRBV6-1	-	TRBJ2-3	-	TGTGCCAGCAGTGAAGAAGGGGGATATCTTTCCAGTACCACAGATACGCAGTATTTT	CASSEEGGYLSSTTDTQYF
TRBV29-1	-	TRBJ1-1	-	TGCAGCGTCTGGGCCGGGGCCCGAGAAGCTTTCTTT	CSVWAGAREAFF
TRBV6-5	-	TRBJ2-5	TRBD1	TGTGCCAGCAGACCATGGACAGGGGAAGAGACCCAGTACTTC	CASRPWTGEETQYF
TRBV19	few	TRBJ1-5	-	TGTGCCAGTAGTATCAGGGCCCTGACACCGAATCGCAATCAGCCCCAGCATTTT	CASSIRALTPNRNQPQHF
TRBV7-9	-	TRBJ2-3	-	TGTGCCAGCAGCCGACTCGGGATTAACCCAGATACGCAGTATTTT	CASSRLGINPDTQYF
TRBV30	-	TRBJ1-4	TRBD1	TGTGCCTGGAGTCCGGGACAGTACGATGAAAAACTGTTTTTT	CAWSPGQYDEKLFF
TRBV5-6	-	TRBJ1-2	-	TGTGCCAGCAGCTTACCCGACGGGGGTCACTATGGCTACACCTTC	CASSLPDGGHYGYTF
TRBV10-1	few	TRBJ1-3	-	TGCGCCAACCAAAACGGGAACACCATATATTTT	CANQNGNTIYF
TRBV5-6	-	TRBJ2-3	TRBD2	TGTGCCAGCAGCTTGGGCACTAGCGGGATAAGCACAGATACGCAGTATTTT	CASSLGTSGISTDTQYF
TRBV6-1	-	TRBJ2-5	TRBD2	TGTGCCAGCAGGGCGCTAGCGGGGGTGGAGACCCAGTACTTC	CASRALAGVETQYF
TRBV9	-	TRBJ1-2	-	TGTGCCAGCAGCCGAACAGGGTGGTTATTCGATGGCTACACCTTC	CASSRTGWLFDGYTF
TRBV7-9	-	TRBJ1-1	-	TGTGCCAGCAGCCCGTTACTGGAGAACACTGAAGCTTTCTTT	CASSPLLENTEAFF
TRBV9	-	TRBJ2-2	TRBD2	TGTGCCAGCAGCGTAGCGGCGGGGGGGCAATACACCGGGGAGCTGTTTTTT	CASSVAAGGQYTGELFF
TRBV9	-	TRBJ2-1	TRBD2	TGTGCCAGCAGCCCAAGGCCGGGAGGGAGCTCCTACAATGAGCAGTTCTTC	CASSPRPGGSSYNEQFF
TRBV18	-	TRBJ2-5	-	TGTGCCAGCTCACCAAACAGTGAAGAGACCCAGTACTTC	CASSPNSEETQYF
TRBV18	-	TRBJ2-5	-	TGTGCCAGCTCACCCTTTCTAAACCAAGAGACCCAGTACTTC	CASSPFLNQETQYF
TRBV6-5	-	TRBJ1-1	-	TGTGCCAGCAGTTACTCGGGGTTCGGTGAAGCTTTCTTT	CASSYSGFGEAFF
TRBV6-5	few	TRBJ1-5	-	TGTGCCAGCAGTTCTCTCGGAGTTAACCAGCCCCAGCATTTT	CASSSLGVNQPQHF
TRBV4-1	-	TRBJ2-5	-	TGCGCCAGCAGCCAAGAAGCTCCGGGAAGGACCCAGTACTTC	CASSQEAPGRTQYF